This TCR beta chain was captured by sequencing in a study of Ad26.COV2.S vaccination and SARS-CoV-2 variants. Study-level findings and limits: Vaccinated individuals (as opposed to placebo recipients) had higher spike-specific TCR breadth. Reportedly, after vaccination the spike-specific CD8+ and CD4+ T cell responses displayed substantial breadth. Recipients of vaccine and of placebo showed similar breadth of their non-spike TCR repertoires.

Germline V lookup: CDR1 LGHNA, CDR2 YNFKEQ. This CDR3 contains 11 residues. V lost 9 bases and J 10 bases, leaving 13 bases between the germline ends. To note about this clone: Its antigen is not known.

The data were produced by immunoSEQ multiplex PCR, yet TCRdb's version contains in-frame clones alone and is incomplete. In the table there are about 410,000 clones, approximately 92% of which are singletons. Treatment specified: over 15 received Ad26.COV2.S at low or high dose, single or two shots; about 5 received placebo; per-sample allocation not given. Sample collection was performed on day 63 after the first vaccine or placebo injection. Immunization relied on an Ad26 vector, which expressed Wuhan-strain SARS-CoV-2 spike. The sequencing used peripheral blood, collected in a trial of Ad26.COV2.S vaccine versus placebo. This rearrangement joins TRBV4-2 to TRBJ2-1; the D is unclear. This clonotype originated in a person aged 18 to 65 who received the Ad26.COV2.S COVID-19 vaccine or a placebo. The CDR3 protein is CASAGGPEQFF. The CDR3 region has the DNA TGTGCCAGTGCCGGCGGCCCGGAGCAGTTCTTC.